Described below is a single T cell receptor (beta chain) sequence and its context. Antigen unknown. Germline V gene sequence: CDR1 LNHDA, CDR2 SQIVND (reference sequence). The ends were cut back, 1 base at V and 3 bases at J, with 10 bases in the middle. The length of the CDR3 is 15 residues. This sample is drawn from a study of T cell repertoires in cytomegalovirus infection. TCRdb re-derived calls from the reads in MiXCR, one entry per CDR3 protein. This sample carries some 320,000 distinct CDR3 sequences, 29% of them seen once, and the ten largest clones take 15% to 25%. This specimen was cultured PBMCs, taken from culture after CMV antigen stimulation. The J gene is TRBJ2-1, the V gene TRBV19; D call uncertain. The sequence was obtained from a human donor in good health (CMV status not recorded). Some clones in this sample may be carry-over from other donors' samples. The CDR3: CASSIVSTSYNEQFF. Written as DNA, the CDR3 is TGTGCCAGTAGTATAGTTAGTACAAGCTACAATGAGCAGTTCTTC.